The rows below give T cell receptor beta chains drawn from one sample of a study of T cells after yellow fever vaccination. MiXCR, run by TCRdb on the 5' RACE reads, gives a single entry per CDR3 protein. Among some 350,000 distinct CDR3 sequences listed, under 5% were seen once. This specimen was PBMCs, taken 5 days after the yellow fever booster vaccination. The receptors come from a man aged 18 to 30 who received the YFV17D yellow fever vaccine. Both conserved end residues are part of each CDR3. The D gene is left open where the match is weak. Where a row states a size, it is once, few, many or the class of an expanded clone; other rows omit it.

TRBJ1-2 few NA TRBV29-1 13 TGCAGCGTTGAGTTTCAGGGGAAATTTGACTACACCTTC CSVEFQGKFDYTF
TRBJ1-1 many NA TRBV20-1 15 TGCAGTGCTAGAGATCCGGCGGGGGAGGGGACTGAAGCTTTCTTT CSARDPAGEGTEAFF
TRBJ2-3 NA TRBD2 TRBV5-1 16 TGCGCCAGCAGCACCGGACTAGCGGGGGGAATGGCTACGCAGTATTTT CASSTGLAGGMATQYF
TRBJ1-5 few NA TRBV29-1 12 TGCAGCGTTGGATCGAACGATCAGCCCCAGCATTTT CSVGSNDQPQHF
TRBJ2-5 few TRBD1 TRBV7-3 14 TGTGCCAGCAGCGGAACAGGGGGCGAAGAGACCCAGTACTTC CASSGTGGEETQYF
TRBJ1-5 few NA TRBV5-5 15 TGTGCCAGCAGCCTATATGAGAGGGCCGGGGTTGCCCAGCATTTT CASSLYERAGVAQHF
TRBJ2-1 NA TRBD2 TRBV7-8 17 TGTGCCAGCAGCTTAGCACTAGCGGGGAGCGCCTACAATGAGCAGTTCTTC CASSLALAGSAYNEQFF
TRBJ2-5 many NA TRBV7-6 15 TGTGCCAGCAGCCGGGACTTTTCCCAGGGAGAGACCCAGTACTTC CASSRDFSQGETQYF
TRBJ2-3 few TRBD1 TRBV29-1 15 TGCAGCGTTGGGGTAAACAGGGGGATCACAGATACGCAGTATTTT CSVGVNRGITDTQYF
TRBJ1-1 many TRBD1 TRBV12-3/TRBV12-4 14 TGTGCCAGCTCCCGGGACAGGCGGCGCGCTGAAGCTTTCTTT CASSRDRRRAEAFF
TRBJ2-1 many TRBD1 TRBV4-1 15 TGCGCCAGCAGCGAAGACAGGGGAGGCTACAATGAGCAGTTCTTC CASSEDRGGYNEQFF
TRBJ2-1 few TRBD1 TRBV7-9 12 TGTGCCAGCAGCTTAACGGGACAGGGGGGGTTCTTC CASSLTGQGGFF
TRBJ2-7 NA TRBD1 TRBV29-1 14 TGCAGCGTTGCGCCAGGGACAGGGAGCTACGAGCAGTACTTC CSVAPGTGSYEQYF
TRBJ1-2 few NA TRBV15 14 TGTGCCACCAGCAGAGATGGGGGACACTATGGCTACACCTTC CATSRDGGHYGYTF
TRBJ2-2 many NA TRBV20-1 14 TGCAGTGCTAGGGTCCCGGAGAACACCGGGGAGCTGTTTTTT CSARVPENTGELFF
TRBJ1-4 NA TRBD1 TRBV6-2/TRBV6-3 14 TGTGCCAGCAGCGAGACAGGGATTGATGAAAAACTGTTTTTT CASSETGIDEKLFF
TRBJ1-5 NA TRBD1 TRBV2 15 TGTGCCAGCAGTCAGGACAGGGCCAGCAATCAGCCCCAGCATTTT CASSQDRASNQPQHF
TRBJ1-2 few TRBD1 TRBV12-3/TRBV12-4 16 TGTGCCAGCAGTACGTCCACAGGGGGCCTGAGCTATGGCTACACCTTC CASSTSTGGLSYGYTF